These T cell receptor beta chains were read from a single sample in a study of tumor-infiltrating lymphocytes in primary liver carcinoma. One entry per CDR3 protein results from TCRdb running MiXCR on the multiplex PCR reads. In the table there are about 78,000 distinct CDR3 sequences, 70% to 75% of which are singletons. Sequencing used liver tumor tissue from sampling region 4. Receptors were obtained from a woman in her sixties or seventies with primary liver carcinoma and hepatitis B virus infection. CDR3s include the opening cysteine and the closing phenylalanine or tryptophan. A D gene is named only where the DNA matches it firmly. Clone size appears in some rows only: once, few, many, or a class for an expanded clone.

d_call j_call v_call cdr3_length clone_size cdr3_aa cdr3_nt
- TRBJ2-1 TRBV6-5 17 - CASGPRARAGRYNVQFF TGTGCCAGCGGGCCCCGGGCTCGAGCGGGTCGCTACAATGTGCAGTTCTTC
- TRBJ1-1 TRBV6-1 13 - CARSESENTEAFF TGTGCTAGGAGTGAAAGTGAGAACACTGAAGCTTTCTTT
- TRBJ2-7 TRBV7-9 14 many CASSLVLGSYEQYF TGTGCCAGCAGCCTCGTTCTTGGTTCCTACGAGCAGTACTTC
- TRBJ1-1 TRBV11-2 12 - CTSSSKQAEASF TGTACCAGCAGCTCTAAACAGGCTGAGGCTTCCTTT
- TRBJ1-2 TRBV11-2 13 - CACSLDMNYGYTF TGTGCCTGCAGCTTGGACATGAACTATGGCTACACCTTC
TRBD1 TRBJ1-6 TRBV28 15 many CASRADRIRNSPLHF TGTGCCAGCAGAGCGGACAGGATTCGTAATTCACCCCTCCACTTT
- TRBJ1-2 TRBV7-9 16 few CASSSPPGRGDYGYTF TGTGCCAGCAGCTCCCCCCCTGGGAGAGGAGACTATGGCTACACCTTC
TRBD2 TRBJ2-1 TRBV5-1 13 many CASSLGSGRAPFF TGCGCCAGCAGCTTGGGGAGCGGGAGGGCCCCGTTCTTC
TRBD1 TRBJ1-1 TRBV6-5 15 - CACNYSRQGATEAFF TGTGCCTGCAATTACAGTCGACAGGGGGCCACTGAAGCTTTCTTT
TRBD1 TRBJ1-2 TRBV29-1 13 - CSIAQGTEDGYTF TGCAGCATTGCGCAGGGGACAGAGGATGGCTACACCTTC
- TRBJ2-7 TRBV11-3 15 - CASGPRLGEAYEQYF TGTGCCAGCGGCCCCCGACTCGGGGAGGCCTACGAGCAGTACTTC
- TRBJ1-5 TRBV20-1 15 - CSALQEQANNQPQHF TGCAGTGCCCTCCAGGAGCAGGCCAACAATCAGCCCCAGCATTTT
TRBD1 TRBJ2-5 TRBV12-3/TRBV12-4 13 many CASSDRAQETQYF TGTGCCAGCAGTGACAGGGCCCAAGAGACCCAGTACTTC
TRBD2 TRBJ2-7 TRBV10-3 13 many CAIRREAPYEQYF TGTGCCATCAGGCGGGAGGCCCCCTACGAGCAGTACTTC
- TRBJ1-3 TRBV2 12 - CASSRSGNTIYF TGTGCCAGCAGTCGCTCTGGAAACACCATATATTTT
- TRBJ2-3 TRBV4-1 14 - CASSQSGGTDIQYF TGCGCCAGCAGCCAATCCGGAGGGACAGATATACAGTACTTT
TRBD1 TRBJ2-7 TRBV12-3/TRBV12-4 14 - CAISKVQGAYEQYF TGTGCCATCAGTAAAGTACAGGGGGCCTACGAGCAGTACTTC
TRBD1 TRBJ2-7 TRBV29-1 16 once CNVKDVKGTGIYEQYF TGCAACGTTAAAGATGTGAAAGGGACAGGAATCTACGAGCAGTACTTC
- TRBJ2-3 TRBV29-1 15 - CSAKGGPQDTDTRYF TGCAGCGCTAAGGGGGGCCCACAGGACACAGATACGCGGTATTTT
- TRBJ2-1 TRBV7-2 17 - CASSLLLRGRARDEQFF TGTGCCAGCAGCCTTCTCCTCCGTGGGAGAGCCAGGGATGAGCAGTTCTTC
- TRBJ2-2 TRBV7-2 14 - CASSLERQSGELFF TGTGCCAGCAGCTTAGAAAGACAGTCCGGGGAGCTGTTTTTT
TRBD2 TRBJ2-1 TRBV11-2 16 medium-sized CASSWGGEGTYNEQFF TGTGCCAGCAGCTGGGGGGGGGAGGGGACCTACAATGAGCAGTTCTTC
- TRBJ2-3 TRBV6-2/TRBV6-3 13 - CASSYFRTDTQYF TGTGCCAGCAGTTACTTTAGGACCGATACGCAGTATTTT
TRBD1 TRBJ2-7 TRBV6-5 14 few CASLPGQGSNEQHF TGTGCCAGTCTTCCGGGACAGGGTTCAAACGAGCAGCACTTC
- TRBJ2-4 TRBV19 12 - CASTEGKRIQYF TGTGCCAGTACCGAGGGGAAACGCATTCAGTACTTC
- TRBJ2-2 TRBV5-6 14 - CASSSGTESVELFF TGTGCCAGCAGCTCAGGGACGGAGAGCGTGGAGCTGTTTTTT
- TRBJ2-7 TRBV4-1 16 - CASSHDFTGSGVEQYF TGCGCCAGCAGCCATGATTTCACGGGTTCGGGCGTGGAGCAGTACTTC
TRBD2 TRBJ2-7 TRBV28 16 many CASSLSAGTFSYEQYF TGTGCCAGCAGTTTATCAGCGGGAACCTTCTCCTACGAGCAGTACTTC